These T cell receptor beta chains were read from a single sample in a study of vaccination and CD4 T cells after COVID-19. MiXCR, run by TCRdb on the PCR reads, gives a single entry per CDR3 protein. Found here are almost 20,000 distinct CDR3 sequences, roughly 50% of them singletons; the top ten hold 9%. Antigens for these TCRs are unknown. The material sequenced was CD4+ T cells from blood, cultured in vitro. These receptors were taken from a human donor who had recovered from COVID-19. The CDR3 runs from the conserved cysteine through the conserved F or W. The order of the fields is V gene, J gene, clone size, CDR3 length, D gene, CDR3 DNA, CDR3 protein. The D gene is left open where the match is weak. A row's size may be missing; if present it is once, few, many or a size class.

v_gene: TRBV28; j_gene: TRBJ2-3; abundance: .; len: 15; d_gene: .; CDR3nt: TGTGCCAGCAGTACCGCTCCGCCTAGCACAGATACGCAGTATTTT; CDR3aa: CASSTAPPSTDTQYF
v_gene: TRBV12-3/TRBV12-4; j_gene: TRBJ2-7; abundance: .; len: 13; d_gene: .; CDR3nt: TGTGCCAGCAGTTACCTACTAGCCTACGAGCAGTACTTC; CDR3aa: CASSYLLAYEQYF
v_gene: TRBV5-1; j_gene: TRBJ1-1; abundance: .; len: 12; d_gene: .; CDR3nt: TGCGCCAGCAGCTTGGGGCAGGGTGAAGCTTTCTTT; CDR3aa: CASSLGQGEAFF
v_gene: TRBV2; j_gene: TRBJ1-6; abundance: few; len: 17; d_gene: TRBD1; CDR3nt: TGTGCCAGCACCCAGAGCCCAGGGGGCGGTGATAGTTCACCCCTCCACTTT; CDR3aa: CASTQSPGGGDSSPLHF
v_gene: TRBV24-1; j_gene: TRBJ2-2; abundance: .; len: 15; d_gene: .; CDR3nt: TGTGCCACCAGTGACTCAGACAGGGAGGCCGGGGAGCTGTTTTTT; CDR3aa: CATSDSDREAGELFF
v_gene: TRBV5-1; j_gene: TRBJ1-1; abundance: .; len: 13; d_gene: .; CDR3nt: TGCGCCAGCAGCTTGTGGGAGAACACTGAAGCTTTCTTT; CDR3aa: CASSLWENTEAFF
v_gene: TRBV7-9; j_gene: TRBJ2-7; abundance: few; len: 14; d_gene: .; CDR3nt: TGTGCCAGCAGCTTAGGGGGTACGGGCTACGAGCAGTACTTC; CDR3aa: CASSLGGTGYEQYF
v_gene: TRBV7-9; j_gene: TRBJ2-7; abundance: .; len: 18; d_gene: .; CDR3nt: TGTGCCAGCAGCCGAGGGTTGAGGACAGATCTGTTTACCTACGAGCAGTACTTC; CDR3aa: CASSRGLRTDLFTYEQYF
v_gene: TRBV5-1; j_gene: TRBJ2-5; abundance: .; len: 14; d_gene: TRBD2; CDR3nt: TGCGCCAGCAGCCCGGGAGGCAGTCAAGAGACCCAGTACTTC; CDR3aa: CASSPGGSQETQYF
v_gene: TRBV29-1; j_gene: TRBJ1-2; abundance: once; len: 10; d_gene: TRBD1; CDR3nt: TGCAGGACAGGGGGGGGCGGCTACACCTTC; CDR3aa: CRTGGGGYTF
v_gene: TRBV9; j_gene: TRBJ1-2; abundance: .; len: 14; d_gene: .; CDR3nt: TGTGCCAGCAGCGTGACACCTAAGAACTATGGCTACACCTTC; CDR3aa: CASSVTPKNYGYTF
v_gene: TRBV7-2; j_gene: TRBJ2-3; abundance: .; len: 14; d_gene: TRBD1; CDR3nt: TGTGCCAGCAGCTTAAGGGGGCCCACAGATACGCAGTATTTT; CDR3aa: CASSLRGPTDTQYF
v_gene: TRBV5-4; j_gene: TRBJ2-5; abundance: .; len: 16; d_gene: .; CDR3nt: TGTGCCAGCAGCTTGGCGCAGGGAACCCTGGAGGAGACCCAGTACTTC; CDR3aa: CASSLAQGTLEETQYF
v_gene: TRBV25-1; j_gene: TRBJ2-2; abundance: few; len: 16; d_gene: TRBD2; CDR3nt: TGTGCCAGCAGTGAATTAGCGGGAGAGAGCACCGGGGAGCTGTTTTTT; CDR3aa: CASSELAGESTGELFF
v_gene: TRBV4-1; j_gene: TRBJ2-1; abundance: .; len: 13; d_gene: .; CDR3nt: TGCGCCAGCAGCCAAGATGGGCGCAATGAGCAGTTCTTC; CDR3aa: CASSQDGRNEQFF
v_gene: TRBV11-3; j_gene: TRBJ2-1; abundance: .; len: 14; d_gene: TRBD2; CDR3nt: TGTGCCAGCAGCTTAGGCGGGGGTTACAATGAGCAGTTCTTC; CDR3aa: CASSLGGGYNEQFF
v_gene: TRBV7-2; j_gene: TRBJ1-5; abundance: .; len: 15; d_gene: .; CDR3nt: TGTGCCAGCAGCTTAGTTCCCGACAGCTATCAGCCCCAGCATTTT; CDR3aa: CASSLVPDSYQPQHF
v_gene: TRBV28; j_gene: TRBJ1-2; abundance: .; len: 14; d_gene: TRBD1; CDR3nt: TGTGCCAGCATGTCCGGGACAGATAGCTATGGCTACACCTTC; CDR3aa: CASMSGTDSYGYTF
v_gene: TRBV20-1; j_gene: TRBJ1-1; abundance: few; len: 11; d_gene: .; CDR3nt: TGCAGTGCTTCACAGGCCACTGAAGCTTTCTTT; CDR3aa: CSASQATEAFF
v_gene: TRBV6-1; j_gene: TRBJ1-2; abundance: .; len: 14; d_gene: .; CDR3nt: TGTGCCAGCAGTGTCCAGACAGCGACTTATGGCTACACCTTC; CDR3aa: CASSVQTATYGYTF
v_gene: TRBV21-1; j_gene: TRBJ2-5; abundance: .; len: 15; d_gene: .; CDR3nt: TGTGCCAGCAGCAAAGCTTCAGGGGTAAAAGAGACCCAGTACTTC; CDR3aa: CASSKASGVKETQYF
v_gene: TRBV7-8; j_gene: TRBJ1-6; abundance: .; len: 17; d_gene: .; CDR3nt: TGTGCCAGCAGCCCCTCCTCCCAGGGTTCCTATAATTCACCCCTCCACTTT; CDR3aa: CASSPSSQGSYNSPLHF
v_gene: TRBV5-4; j_gene: TRBJ2-3; abundance: .; len: 20; d_gene: TRBD2; CDR3nt: TGTGCCAGCAGCCCAGGATCGACTAGCCGCCTTAAGACTAGCACAGATACGCAGTATTTT; CDR3aa: CASSPGSTSRLKTSTDTQYF
v_gene: TRBV12-3/TRBV12-4; j_gene: TRBJ2-7; abundance: .; len: 12; d_gene: .; CDR3nt: TGTGCCAGCAGGGGGGTATCCTACGAGCAGTACTTC; CDR3aa: CASRGVSYEQYF
v_gene: TRBV19; j_gene: TRBJ2-2; abundance: .; len: 14; d_gene: TRBD1; CDR3nt: TGTGCCAGTAGACAGGGGGCCTACACCGGGGAGCTGTTTTTT; CDR3aa: CASRQGAYTGELFF
v_gene: TRBV20-1; j_gene: TRBJ2-2; abundance: few; len: 12; d_gene: .; CDR3nt: TGCAGTGCTCCCAGCTCCACCGGGGAGCTGTTTTTT; CDR3aa: CSAPSSTGELFF
v_gene: TRBV6-1; j_gene: TRBJ1-3; abundance: .; len: 15; d_gene: .; CDR3nt: TGTGCCAGCAGTGAAGGCGAAGGTTCGGCAAACACCATATATTTT; CDR3aa: CASSEGEGSANTIYF
v_gene: TRBV20-1; j_gene: TRBJ2-1; abundance: few; len: 15; d_gene: TRBD2; CDR3nt: TGCAGTGCTAGGGACGGGGGGGCCCGGGTCGATGAGCAGTTCTTC; CDR3aa: CSARDGGARVDEQFF
v_gene: TRBV7-2; j_gene: TRBJ2-3; abundance: .; len: 16; d_gene: TRBD1; CDR3nt: TGTGCCAGCAGCTTAGGAGGTCAGGGGGCGGCAGATACGCAGTATTTT; CDR3aa: CASSLGGQGAADTQYF
v_gene: TRBV7-9; j_gene: TRBJ1-1; abundance: few; len: 13; d_gene: .; CDR3nt: TGTGCCAGCAGCCTCAGTGGGAACACTGAAGCTTTCTTT; CDR3aa: CASSLSGNTEAFF
v_gene: TRBV10-2; j_gene: TRBJ1-6; abundance: .; len: 14; d_gene: TRBD1; CDR3nt: TGCGCCAGCAGTGACCAACAGGGGGACTCACCCCTCCACTTT; CDR3aa: CASSDQQGDSPLHF
v_gene: TRBV12-3/TRBV12-4; j_gene: TRBJ1-2; abundance: once; len: 13; d_gene: .; CDR3nt: TGTGCCAGCAGTTTACTACAGGGCTATGGCTACACCTTC; CDR3aa: CASSLLQGYGYTF
v_gene: TRBV27; j_gene: TRBJ1-1; abundance: .; len: 14; d_gene: .; CDR3nt: TGTGCCAGCAGTTCCAGGGGATCCAGGGGTGAAGCTTTCTTT; CDR3aa: CASSSRGSRGEAFF
v_gene: TRBV7-9; j_gene: TRBJ1-3; abundance: .; len: 16; d_gene: TRBD1; CDR3nt: TGTGCCAGCAGCTCACCTACAGGGGGCAGAGGAACCACCATATATTTT; CDR3aa: CASSSPTGGRGTTIYF
v_gene: TRBV7-9; j_gene: TRBJ1-1; abundance: .; len: 15; d_gene: .; CDR3nt: TGTGCCAGCAGCCGCGCGGCGGGGAGAGCAACTGAAGCTTTCTTT; CDR3aa: CASSRAAGRATEAFF
v_gene: TRBV19; j_gene: TRBJ1-1; abundance: few; len: 13; d_gene: .; CDR3nt: TGTGCCAGTAGTAATTTAGGGGGCACTGAAGCTTTCTTT; CDR3aa: CASSNLGGTEAFF
v_gene: TRBV4-1; j_gene: TRBJ1-2; abundance: .; len: 14; d_gene: .; CDR3nt: TGCGCCAGCAGCCAAGATCCCCCCTTAGGGGGCTACACCTTC; CDR3aa: CASSQDPPLGGYTF
v_gene: TRBV7-7; j_gene: TRBJ2-5; abundance: .; len: 16; d_gene: TRBD2; CDR3nt: TGTGCCAGCAGCCTGGGGTCCAGCGGGGGGGAAGAGACCCAGTACTTC; CDR3aa: CASSLGSSGGEETQYF
v_gene: TRBV5-1; j_gene: TRBJ1-2; abundance: .; len: 13; d_gene: .; CDR3nt: TGCGCCAGCAGCTGGGACAACTCGTATGGCTACACCTTC; CDR3aa: CASSWDNSYGYTF
v_gene: TRBV6-1; j_gene: TRBJ1-6; abundance: .; len: 15; d_gene: TRBD1; CDR3nt: TGTGCCAGCAGACCCCAGCCGGGACAGGGGGCGCCCCTCCACTTT; CDR3aa: CASRPQPGQGAPLHF
v_gene: TRBV7-3; j_gene: TRBJ2-2; abundance: .; len: 16; d_gene: .; CDR3nt: TGTGCCAGCAGCTCCCGGACTGCTGCGAACACCGGGGAGCTGTTTTTT; CDR3aa: CASSSRTAANTGELFF
v_gene: TRBV12-3/TRBV12-4; j_gene: TRBJ1-2; abundance: .; len: 13; d_gene: .; CDR3nt: TGTGCCAGCAGCCCTCGGGTCGAAGATGGCTACACCTTC; CDR3aa: CASSPRVEDGYTF
v_gene: TRBV6-1; j_gene: TRBJ2-7; abundance: .; len: 11; d_gene: .; CDR3nt: TGTGCCAGCACGAGCGTGTACGAGCAGTACTTC; CDR3aa: CASTSVYEQYF
v_gene: TRBV28; j_gene: TRBJ1-5; abundance: .; len: 15; d_gene: .; CDR3nt: TGTGCCAGCAGTGATCAAGAGTATAGCAATCAGCCCCAGCATTTT; CDR3aa: CASSDQEYSNQPQHF
v_gene: TRBV7-8; j_gene: TRBJ2-5; abundance: .; len: 15; d_gene: .; CDR3nt: TGTGCCAGCAGCTGGGACGGGATTGTCCAAGAGACCCAGTACTTC; CDR3aa: CASSWDGIVQETQYF
v_gene: TRBV2; j_gene: TRBJ2-5; abundance: .; len: 14; d_gene: .; CDR3nt: TGTGCCAGCAGGACCACTAGTAACCAAGAGACCCAGTACTTC; CDR3aa: CASRTTSNQETQYF
v_gene: TRBV7-2; j_gene: TRBJ2-5; abundance: .; len: 13; d_gene: TRBD1; CDR3nt: TGTGCCAGCAGCTCGACAGGGTGGGAGACCCAGTACTTC; CDR3aa: CASSSTGWETQYF
v_gene: TRBV6-1; j_gene: TRBJ1-1; abundance: .; len: 14; d_gene: .; CDR3nt: TGTGCCAGCAGACTGGGACGGTTGGCCACTGAAGCTTTCTTT; CDR3aa: CASRLGRLATEAFF
v_gene: TRBV12-3/TRBV12-4; j_gene: TRBJ2-5; abundance: .; len: 18; d_gene: TRBD1; CDR3nt: TGTGCCAGCAGTTTGTCTCGTAACGAGGGGGCGCCCCAAGAGACCCAGTACTTC; CDR3aa: CASSLSRNEGAPQETQYF
v_gene: TRBV5-1; j_gene: TRBJ1-1; abundance: .; len: 15; d_gene: TRBD1; CDR3nt: TGCGCCAGCAGCCTCTGGGCAGGGGGGACCACTGAAGCTTTCTTT; CDR3aa: CASSLWAGGTTEAFF
v_gene: TRBV20-1; j_gene: TRBJ2-1; abundance: .; len: 14; d_gene: .; CDR3nt: TGCAGTGCTAGAGCGAGTGGCCCCCAGAATGAGCAGTTCTTC; CDR3aa: CSARASGPQNEQFF
v_gene: TRBV6-1; j_gene: TRBJ2-7; abundance: .; len: 13; d_gene: .; CDR3nt: TGTGCCAGCAGACTAGACCGGGCCTACGAGCAGTACTTC; CDR3aa: CASRLDRAYEQYF
v_gene: TRBV20-1; j_gene: TRBJ2-1; abundance: .; len: 14; d_gene: TRBD2; CDR3nt: TGCAGTGCTTCCCTAAGAGCGGGGTACAATGAGCAGTTCTTC; CDR3aa: CSASLRAGYNEQFF
v_gene: TRBV7-9; j_gene: TRBJ1-5; abundance: few; len: 12; d_gene: .; CDR3nt: TGTGCCAGCAGCTTCAGGGATAGCTCCCAGCATTTT; CDR3aa: CASSFRDSSQHF
v_gene: TRBV6-4; j_gene: TRBJ1-5; abundance: few; len: 16; d_gene: TRBD1; CDR3nt: TGTGCCAGCAGTGACACAGACAGGGGAAGGGTTCAGCCCCAGCATTTT; CDR3aa: CASSDTDRGRVQPQHF